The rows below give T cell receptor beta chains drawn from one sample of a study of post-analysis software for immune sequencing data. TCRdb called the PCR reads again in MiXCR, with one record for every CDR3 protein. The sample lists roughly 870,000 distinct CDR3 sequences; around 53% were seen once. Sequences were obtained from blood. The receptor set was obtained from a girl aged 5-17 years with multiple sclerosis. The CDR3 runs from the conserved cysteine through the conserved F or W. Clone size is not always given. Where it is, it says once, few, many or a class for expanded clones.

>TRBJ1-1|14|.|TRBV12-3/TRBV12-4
CASSWTGGAAVAFF
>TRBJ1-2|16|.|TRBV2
CASSELGWTGEDGYTF
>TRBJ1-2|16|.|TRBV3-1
CASSQGFGSISYGYTF
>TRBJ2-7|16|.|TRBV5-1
CASSPPDRDHTYEQYF
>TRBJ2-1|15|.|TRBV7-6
CASSFAGGKVDEQFF
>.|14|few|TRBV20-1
CSAGDRGISYEQYF
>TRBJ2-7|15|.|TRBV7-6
CASSPGLAAMYVQYF
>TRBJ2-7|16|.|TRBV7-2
CASSPRGAGASYEQYF
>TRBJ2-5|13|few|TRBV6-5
CASSYSGKETQYF
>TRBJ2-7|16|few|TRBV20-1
CSARNRPVGGRDEQYF
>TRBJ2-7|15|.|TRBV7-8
CASSLGGGRALKQYF
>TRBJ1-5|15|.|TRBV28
CASGNGGPLRQPQHF
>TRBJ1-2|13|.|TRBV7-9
CASSFARDYGYTF
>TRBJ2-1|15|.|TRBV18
CASSPDVSSYNEQFF
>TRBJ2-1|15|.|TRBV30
CAWSKLAGAYNEQFF
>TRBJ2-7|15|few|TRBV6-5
CASSYSRGDRYEQYF
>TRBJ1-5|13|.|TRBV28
CASVTGGNQPQHF
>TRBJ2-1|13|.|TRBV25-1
CASSVRTYNEQFF
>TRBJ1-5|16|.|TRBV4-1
CASSQERVGGNQPQHF
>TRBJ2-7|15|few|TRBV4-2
CASSQDWAASYEQYF
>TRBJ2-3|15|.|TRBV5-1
CASSLDGYDTDTQYF
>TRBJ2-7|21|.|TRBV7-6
CASSFFPGLAGGPGGSYEQYF
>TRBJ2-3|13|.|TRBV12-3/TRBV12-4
CASRGTSEDTQYF
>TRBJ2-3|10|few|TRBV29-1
CSVVLDTQYF
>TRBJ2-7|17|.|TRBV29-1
CSVAFHLSGRLSYEQYF
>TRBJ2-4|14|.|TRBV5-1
CASSSQDRGNIQYF
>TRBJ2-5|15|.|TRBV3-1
CASSQDRGTRAEQYF
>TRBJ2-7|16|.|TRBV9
CASSAKTGLALYEQYF
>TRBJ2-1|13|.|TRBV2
CASSDSRGLTEFF
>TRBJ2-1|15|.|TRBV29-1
CSPNGIMGSYNEQFF
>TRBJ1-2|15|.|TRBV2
CASSDGTGDRYGYTF
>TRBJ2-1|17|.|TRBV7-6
CASSLALPSGYNEEQFF
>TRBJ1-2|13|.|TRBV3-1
CASTHDGDYGYTF
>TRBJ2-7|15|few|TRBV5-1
CASSKGLAGPYEQYF
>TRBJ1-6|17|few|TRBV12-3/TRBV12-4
CASRIQGSDSYNSPLHF
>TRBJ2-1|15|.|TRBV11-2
CASSLAVSIGDEQFF
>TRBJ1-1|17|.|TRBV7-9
CASSPFKTGGEPTEAFF
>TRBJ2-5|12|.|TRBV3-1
CASSQGYRIQYF
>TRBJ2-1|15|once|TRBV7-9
CASSRGTSGGEEQFF
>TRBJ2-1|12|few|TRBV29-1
CSDLASGGEQFF
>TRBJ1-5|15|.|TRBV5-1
CASSLDSDPNQPQHF
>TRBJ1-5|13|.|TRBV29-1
CSVGRDRDQPQHF
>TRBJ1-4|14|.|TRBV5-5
CASSSGPTNEKLFF
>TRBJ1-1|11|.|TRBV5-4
CASSFGMNAFF
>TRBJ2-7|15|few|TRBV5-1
CASTNLAGGPYEQYF